Below are 3 T cell receptor beta chains sequenced from a single sample in a study of cytomegalovirus exposure and HLA in healthy donors. Primers included in the PCR were 60 Vbeta and 13 Jbeta primers. Produced via immunoSEQ multiplex PCR; TCRdb's table is partial and in-frame only. The sample lists 120,000 or so clones, around 78% seen once, with over 5.5% in the top ten. The sample comprised PBMCs. The receptors come from a woman in her thirties or forties in good health and CMV-seronegative.

This clone has only a few counts. The chain combines TRBV18 with TRBJ1-1; a weak D match, TRBD1 (5 bases). This CDR3 spans 14 amino acids. The germline V gene encodes CDR1 KGHSH and CDR2 LQKENI. With 5 bases removed from V and 1 base from J, the gap between germline ends came to 11 bases. Here the CDR3 DNA reads TGTGCCAGCTCAAAGACAGACGAGAACACTGAAGCTTTCTTT. The encoded protein is CASSKTDENTEAFF.

This chain joins TRBV19 and TRBJ2-3; TRBD2 might be the D (5 bases). Germline assignment: CDR1 LNHDA and CDR2 SQIVND (reference sequence). V dropped 6 bases and J dropped 6 bases, with 13 bases sitting between them. This CDR3 has 13 residues. CDR3 DNA sequence: TGTGCCAGTAGCCTCGGATTAGCGGATACGCAGTATTTT. Translated: CASSLGLADTQYF.

The chain combines TRBV11-1 with TRBJ2-7; the D gene is possibly TRBD1 (6 bases). The CDR3 runs 12 residues. The germline V and J ends were trimmed by 5 bases and 5 bases, with 10 bases remaining between them. Germline loops: CDR1 SGHAT, CDR2 FQDESV (reference sequence). The CDR3 DNA is TGTGCCAGCAGCGCAAACAGGGACGAGCAGTACTTC. Residues: CASSANRDEQYF.